This TCR beta chain is drawn from a study of vaccination effects on CD4 cells after COVID-19. Study summary: It was a median of 72 days after the second dose that post-vaccine samples were obtained. Study results and limitations: Clones induced by infection and by vaccine showed marked clonal contraction late after vaccination.

Method: immunoSEQ multiplex PCR; TCRdb's copy keeps in-frame clones and lacks some. The sample has 75,000 to 100,000 clones, around four fifths seen once. V gave up 2 bases and J gave up 1 base, with 8 bases separating them. The V gene's germline CDR1 is SGHTA and CDR2 FQGNSA. There are 14 residues in the CDR3. Antigen-specific CD4+ T cells were expanded with viral peptide pools in the ViraFEST assay before sequencing. Having been cultured for approximately ten days, the cells underwent CD4+ T cell isolation. Each person got two doses of an mRNA SARS-CoV-2 vaccine, BNT162b2 or mRNA-1273. Having tested negative for nucleocapsid antibodies, the vaccine recipients showed no prior SARS-CoV-2 infection. Regarding this clone: What it binds is not known.

The sample was CD4+ T cells from PBMCs cultured with HCoV-OC43 spike peptides, taken after COVID-19 vaccination. Regarding subset: HCoV-OC43 spike overlapping peptide pool stimulation. The chain joins TRBV7-2 to TRBJ2-5; unclear D gene. This clonotype was obtained from a human donor who received a COVID-19 vaccine. CDR3 coding DNA: TGTGCCAGCAGCTTACGCCGCGTCCAAGAGACCCAGTACTTC. Protein sequence: CASSLRRVQETQYF. The full variable domain, rest sourced from reference TRBV7-2 and TRBJ2-5, is GAGVSQSPSNKVTEKGKDVELRCDPISGHTALYWYRQSLGQGLEFLIYFQGNSAPDKSGLPSDRFSAERTGGSVSTLTIQRTQQEDSAVYLCASSLRRVQETQYFGPGTRLLVL.